This TCR beta chain was recorded in a study of CD8 T cells in ankylosing spondylitis listed by TCRdb under 2017. About the investigation overall: The study profiled T cell receptor beta repertoires in healthy donors and ankylosing spondylitis patients to find disease-linked TCR variants. The whole study cohort included 85 to 120 healthy donors and around 25 ankylosing spondylitis patients. Peripheral blood was sampled, and synovial fluid was also collected from ankylosing spondylitis patients.

The sequencing machine was an Illumina HiSeq 2500. TCR beta libraries were prepared by quantitative 5'-RACE with molecular barcodes. As for how the authors treated the data: A new computational method, built on a probabilistic model of VDJ rearrangement, was used to identify disease-linked TCR variants. Starting from the raw public reads, TCRdb applied fastp trimming at Q25, assembled clones with MiXCR and retained in-frame beta chains. Rows merge per CDR3 protein into single entries with the most common DNA and genes. It is TCRdb's table, rather than the study itself, that gives the V and J calls and clone size. This sample holds around 890,000 distinct CDR3 sequences; 10% to 15% were observed only once. Roughly 0.51% of the sample is taken by the ten largest. Remarks on this clonotype: Its recognized antigen is unknown. No base quality information exists; no much larger clone differs at one position.

Trimming removed 2 bases from V and 1 base from J, leaving 11 bases between the germline ends. As encoded in the germline V gene, CDR1 is MNHNS while CDR2 is SASEGT. The CDR3 runs 15 residues from the cysteine to the phenylalanine. The entry retains the CDR3 DNA only, 45 bases that are in frame from base 1. Paper-wide results and their limitations: The disease-linked clones showed a CD8+ phenotype and occurred at relatively low frequencies in peripheral blood. Some TCR beta motif variants had previously been reported in synovial fluid and blood of reactive arthritis patients, which suggested common disease-initiation mechanisms. According to the report, matched synovial fluid samples from ankylosing spondylitis patients were significantly enriched for the disease-linked clones. A TCR beta motif of about 8 highly homologous amino acid variants appeared characteristic of blood from ankylosing spondylitis patients.

The sequence is built from TRBV6-1 and TRBJ1-1; TRBD1 might be the D gene, on 5 matching bases. This receptor was taken from a male donor with ankylosing spondylitis. Specimen: blood, either unsorted or a sorted T cell fraction (not recorded which). The CDR3 in this case is CASSEILGRNTEAFF. Here is the DNA: TGTGCCAGCAGTGAAATTTTGGGGCGGAACACTGAAGCTTTCTTT.